Listed here are 12 T cell receptor beta chains from one sample, sequenced in a study of identical twins. MiXCR, run by TCRdb on the 5' RACE reads, gives a single entry per CDR3 protein. The sample has around 1.7 million distinct CDR3 sequences, around 33% seen once; the top ten hold 0.25% to 0.3%. Source material: cord blood. The receptors derive from a newborn girl in good health.

The chain uses TRBV27 and TRBJ2-6; unclear D gene. Germline CDR1 MNHEY, CDR2 SMNVEV (reference sequence). CDR3 length: 17 amino acids. V was cut by 1 base and J by 4 bases, with 14 bases left in between. The CDR3 is CASSLFGRTLGANVLTF. DNA of the CDR3: TGTGCCAGCAGTTTATTCGGCAGGACGCTCGGGGCCAACGTCCTGACTTTC.

This chain connects TRBV20-1 to TRBJ1-2; 7 bases are shared with TRBD1. The V gene's germline CDR1 is DFQATT and CDR2 SNEGSKA (reference sequence). V lost 0 bases to trimming and J lost 10 bases; unmatched junction nucleotides: 8. This CDR3 spans 13 amino acids. The chain's CDR3 is CSAREVTGRSYTF. The DNA of the CDR3 is TGCAGTGCTAGAGAGGTGACAGGGAGGTCCTACACCTTC.

For this clonotype: The junction and the germline gene differ at one end; a read error may be behind it. The chain couples TRBV27 to TRBJ2-1; a possible D gene is TRBD2 (5 bases). Germline-derived CDR1 and CDR2 are MNHEY and SMNVEV (reference sequence). The CDR3 spans 17 residues. The CDR3 region has the DNA TGTGCCAGCAGTTTATTACTCGGGCGGAACTCCTACAATGAGCGGTACTTC. Translation gives CASSLLLGRNSYNERYF.

This clonotype was found a few times. The CDR3: CASSQGGISNYGYTF. Here the CDR3 DNA reads TGTGCCAGCAGTCAGGGGGGCATATCTAACTATGGCTACACCTTC. The rearrangement uses TRBV2 and TRBJ1-2, with 7 bases identical to TRBD1. J gave up 0 bases and V 5 bases, and 6 bases lay outside the gene matches. This CDR3 has 15 amino acids. Germline-derived CDR1 and CDR2 are SNHLY and FYNNEI. Complete variable domain (other parts from reference TRBV2 and TRBJ1-2): EPEVTQTPSHQVTQMGQEVILRCVPISNHLYFYWYRQILGQKVEFLVSFYNNEISEKSEIFDDQFSVERPDGSNFTLKIRSTKLEDSAMYFCASSQGGISNYGYTFGSGTRLTVV.

J is TRBJ2-7 and V is TRBV11-3; D ambiguous. This CDR3 is built from 14 residues. Germline CDR1 is SGHNT and CDR2 is YENEEA. Trimming removed 1 base at V and 2 bases at J, with 9 bases between. The CDR3 loop is CASSLARPAYEQYF. The CDR3 DNA reads as TGTGCCAGCAGCTTAGCCAGACCAGCCTACGAGCAGTACTTC.

CDR3 protein: CASSSLRPDTQYF. CDR3 DNA sequence: TGTGCCAGCAGTTCCCTACGGCCAGATACGCAGTATTTT. The chain couples TRBV6-2 or TRBV6-3 to TRBJ2-3; D not resolved. V lost 4 bases, J lost 4 bases, and 9 bases lay in between. The germline V gene has CDR1 MNHEY and CDR2 SVGEGT. This CDR3 comprises 13 residues.

Concerning this clonotype: A much larger clone lies a single base off, so this may be a read error. This chain connects TRBV10-3 to TRBJ2-4, with TRBD1 matching 12 bases. Germline V gene lookup returns CDR1 ENHRY and CDR2 SYGVKD. With 4 bases clipped from V and 0 bases from J, the junction kept 10 bases outside the gene matches. The CDR3 totals 19 residues. This CDR3 reads CAISGPGQGALLAKNIQYF. Here the CDR3 DNA reads TGTGCCATCAGTGGGCCGGGACAGGGGGCCCTTCTAGCCAAAAACATTCAGTACTTC.

The chain employs TRBV20-1 and TRBJ1-2; D is perhaps TRBD1 (5 bases). V was trimmed by 4 bases and J by 8 bases, leaving 8 bases between them. The germline CDR1 and CDR2 sequences are DFQATT and SNEGSKA (reference sequence). This CDR3 comprises 10 residues. CDR3 bases: TGCAGTGCTACAGGGCAGGGCTACACCTTC. Translating gives CSATGQGYTF.

In this sample, this clonotype turned up a few times. J is TRBJ2-4 and V is TRBV6-2 or TRBV6-3; a weak D match, TRBD2 (6 bases). With the DNA end fitting TRBJ2-7 better, the J assignment may be wrong. CDR3 length equals 14 residues. Germline CDR1 MNHEY, CDR2 SVGEGT. CDR3 loop: CASRKGLDVHEQYF. The CDR3 DNA is TGTGCCAGCAGGAAGGGACTGGATGTCCACGAGCAGTACTTC.

This rearrangement joins TRBV5-1 to TRBJ2-2, with a weak D call TRBD2 (6 bases). CDR1 and CDR2 from the germline V gene are SGHRS and YFSETQ. The CDR3 is 14 residues long. The V and J ends lost 6 bases and 4 bases respectively, with 13 bases between them. The CDR3 loop is CASTTGSGTGELFF. DNA of the CDR3: TGCGCCAGCACGACCGGGAGTGGCACCGGGGAGCTGTTTTTT.

Here the CDR3 DNA reads TGTGCCAGCAGACTCACAGCGGGGGACAATGAGCAGTTCTTC. Amino acids: CASRLTAGDNEQFF. V is TRBV7-9 and J is TRBJ2-1; 8 nucleotides line up with TRBD2. CDR3 length: 14 amino acids. Germline V gives CDR1 SEHNR, CDR2 FQNEAQ (reference sequence). Unmatched junction bases numbered 6, after V lost 6 bases and J lost 5 bases.

This clonotype has a handful of counts. The J gene is TRBJ1-4, the V gene TRBV5-1; D gene ambiguous. The CDR3 has 16 amino acids. Per germline, CDR1 SGHRS and CDR2 YFSETQ. V lost 4 bases to trimming and J lost 0 bases, with 13 bases between them. The CDR3 protein is CASSLDRRATNEKLFF. The CDR3 region has the DNA TGCGCCAGCAGCCTTGACCGTCGTGCAACTAATGAAAAACTGTTTTTT.